These 18 T cell receptor beta chains originate from one sample sequenced in a study of T-cell memory formation after mild COVID-19. Each CDR3 protein gets one entry after TCRdb re-called the 5' RACE reads with MiXCR. The table lists around 250,000 distinct CDR3 sequences, 15% to 20% of them singletons, with roughly 23% in the top ten. The sample was PBMCs or a T cell subset sorted from them (not recorded which). These receptors were taken from a man younger than 35 who had mild COVID-19 (a few samples of this study predate the infection). Cell type and time point are not known.

This clonotype was counted only a few times. CDR3 protein: CASSLAGGNYNEQFF. The CDR3 nucleotides read TGTGCCAGCAGCTTGGCAGGGGGCAATTACAATGAGCAGTTCTTC. The J gene is TRBJ2-1, the V gene TRBV5-5; 8 bases are shared with TRBD1. J was trimmed by 4 bases and V by 0 bases; bases with no gene match: 3. The CDR3 has 15 amino acids. Germline V CDR1 and CDR2: SGHKS, YYEKEE (reference sequence).

The chain joins TRBV7-9 to TRBJ1-5; D is ambiguous. Trimming cost V 5 bases and J 4 bases, with 21 bases left between them. The CDR3 is 17 residues long. Germline V gene sequence: CDR1 SEHNR, CDR2 FQNEAQ (reference sequence). The CDR3 here is CASSPTPARTGNQPQHF. CDR3 nucleotides: TGTGCCAGCAGCCCGACCCCAGCCAGGACGGGGAATCAGCCCCAGCATTTT.

This clonotype occurred many times. In DNA form, the CDR3 reads TGTGCCAGCAGTTCGGGTACTGAAGCTTTCTTT. Translated, it gives CASSSGTEAFF. The chain carries TRBV6-5 and TRBJ1-1, with D uncertain. V was cut by 4 bases and J by 5 bases, with 5 bases left in between. The V gene's germline CDR1 is MNHEY and CDR2 SVGAGI. The length of the CDR3 is 11 residues.

This clonotype has a handful of counts. The chain has TRBV14 and TRBJ2-7; 7 bases line up with TRBD2. The length of the CDR3 is 15 residues. J lost 3 bases, V lost 1 base, and 6 bases had no gene match. Germline CDR1 and CDR2: SGHDN and FVKESK. The CDR3 DNA reads as TGTGCCAGCAGCCAAGTCTCGGGGGAGGGCTACGAGCAGTACGTC. Its protein is CASSQVSGEGYEQYV.

The chain recombines TRBV18 with TRBJ1-1; D unclear. Looked up from germline, CDR1 is KGHSH and CDR2 is LQKENI. The V end lost 0 bases, the J end lost 1 base, and 9 bases lay between the germline ends. The CDR3 length is 15 residues. The CDR3 coding sequence is TGTGCCAGCTCACCACCAATCTCCAGGAACACTGAAGCTTTCTTT. Protein product: CASSPPISRNTEAFF.

The chain joins TRBV23-1 to TRBJ2-1, with D maybe TRBD1 (5 bases). TRBV23-1 is given ORF status, its function remaining uncertain. Trimming left V 4 bases short and J 6 bases short, with 13 bases between. The CDR3 extends over 14 amino acids. CDR3 loop: CASSLAGRGNEQFF. CDR3 DNA: TGCGCCAGCAGTCTGGCAGGGCGCGGCAATGAGCAGTTCTTC.

The rearrangement joins TRBV29-1 to TRBJ2-3; perhaps TRBD1 as D (6 bases). There are 14 residues in the CDR3. Germline CDR1 is SQVTM and CDR2 is ANQGSEA. Trimming shortened V by 3 bases and J by 5 bases, and 15 bases separated the two germline ends. CDR3 DNA: TGCAGCGTTGATTTTTCAGGGGCGGAAGATACGCAGTATTTT. It yields the protein CSVDFSGAEDTQYF.

CDR3 in amino acids: CASSISGGASTDTQYF. The CDR3 coding sequence is TGTGCCAGCAGCATTAGCGGGGGGGCCTCCACAGATACGCAGTATTTT. This chain joins TRBV7-9 and TRBJ2-3, with 11 positions matching TRBD2. Germline values: CDR1 SEHNR, CDR2 FQNEAQ (reference sequence). The J segment lost 2 bases and the V segment lost 5 bases, leaving 6 bases of the junction unmatched. The CDR3 has 16 amino acids.

This clonotype was observed a few times. The V gene is TRBV7-3, the J gene TRBJ2-3; D not resolved. The CDR3 has 15 residues. V lost 1 base and J 0 bases, leaving 8 bases between the germline ends. The germline CDR1 and CDR2 sequences are SGHTA and FQGTGA. The CDR3 here is CASSLNAASTDTQYF. CDR3 nucleotides: TGTGCCAGCAGCTTAAATGCGGCTAGCACAGATACGCAGTATTTT.

This clonotype was detected a few times. J is TRBJ1-4 and V is TRBV20-1; D call uncertain. This CDR3 has 14 amino acids. V lost 1 base and J 3 bases, leaving 9 bases between the germline ends. Per germline, CDR1 DFQATT and CDR2 SNEGSKA (reference sequence). CDR3 loop: CSARGASSNEKLFF. Here the CDR3 DNA reads TGCAGTGCTAGAGGCGCCAGTTCTAATGAAAAACTGTTTTTT.

This clonotype has only a few counts. This sequence joins TRBV5-1 and TRBJ1-4, with no clear D. Trimming shortened V by 1 base and J by 9 bases, and 13 bases separated the two germline ends. The CDR3 covers 14 residues. Germline V gene data show CDR1 as SGHRS and CDR2 as YFSETQ. This CDR3 reads CASSLYGSDQKLFF. The CDR3 nucleotides are TGCGCCAGCAGCTTGTACGGGTCCGACCAAAAACTGTTTTTT.

A few counts support this clonotype. The chain couples TRBV6-6 to TRBJ2-7; 9 bases line up with TRBD1. V lost 4 bases and J lost 5; bases outside the gene matches: 6. Germline-derived CDR1 and CDR2 are MNHNY and SVGAGI (reference sequence). The CDR3 length is 14 residues. CDR3 loop: CASSSGTGGNEQYV. The CDR3 DNA sequence: TGTGCCAGCAGTTCGGGTACAGGGGGCAACGAGCAGTACGTC.

The chain combines TRBV3-1 with TRBJ2-5; perhaps D is TRBD1 or TRBD2 (5 bases each). The germline CDR1 and CDR2 sequences are LGHDT and YNNKEL (reference sequence). The CDR3 length is 15 residues. Trimming shortened V by 1 base and J by 5 bases, and 14 bases separated the two germline ends. The CDR3 is CASSQGDLNRETQYF. CDR3 bases: TGTGCCAGCAGCCAAGGGGACCTCAATCGGGAGACCCAGTACTTC.

This clonotype was counted a few times. V is TRBV28 and J is TRBJ1-2, with unresolved D. The CDR3 runs to 12 residues. Germline lookup yields CDR1 MDHEN and CDR2 SYDVKM. Trimming stripped 8 bases from V and 2 bases from J, with 9 bases between. CDR3 bases: TGTGCCAGCGGACCTCTCAACTATGGCTACACCTTC. Translation: CASGPLNYGYTF.

This chain joins TRBV5-1 and TRBJ1-6, with unresolved D. V dropped 4 bases and J dropped 7 bases, with 12 bases sitting between them. There are 14 residues in the CDR3. Germline V gene data show CDR1 as SGHRS and CDR2 as YFSETQ. CDR3 sequence reads: CASSIRELNSPLHF. CDR3 bases: TGCGCCAGCAGCATACGTGAGCTCAATTCACCCCTCCACTTT.

The chain is built from TRBV7-2 and TRBJ2-4; 7 positions agree with TRBD1. The germline V gene has CDR1 SGHTA and CDR2 FQGNSA. This CDR3 has 17 residues. With V trimmed by 0 bases and J by 2 bases, 7 bases remained unmatched. The CDR3 DNA follows: TGTGCCAGCAGCTTAGCGGTGGTAGGGGGCCCCAAAAACATTCAGTACTTC. As protein: CASSLAVVGGPKNIQYF.

The rearrangement uses TRBV2 and TRBJ2-3; D uncertain. The CDR3 runs to 13 residues. V was cut by 3 bases and J by 9 bases, with 13 bases left in between. Germline lookup yields CDR1 SNHLY and CDR2 FYNNEI. The CDR3 DNA is TGTGCCAGCAGTGATCCCCCGGAGCCAACGCAGTATTTT. It specifies CASSDPPEPTQYF.

This clonotype appeared a few times. The chain is built from TRBV5-5 and TRBJ1-5; D is perhaps TRBD1 (6 bases). V lost 0 bases, J lost 7 bases, and 11 bases lay in between. Germline CDR1 is SGHKS and CDR2 is YYEKEE (reference sequence). CDR3 length: 14 residues. CDR3 coding DNA: TGTGCCAGCAGCTTGGGGGGGGCGCGACAGCCCCAGCATTTT. Its translation: CASSLGGARQPQHF.